The TCR beta chain under discussion was sequenced for a study of T cell repertoires in cytomegalovirus infection. Overall study context: Carrying CMV and the relevant HLA type showed in public TCR beta signatures.

This CDR3 is 12 amino acids long. V was shortened by 6 bases and J by 2 bases, with 11 bases between the two germline ends. The germline CDR1 and CDR2 sequences are DFQATT and SNEGSKA (reference sequence). TCRdb reanalysed the reads using MiXCR and keeps one entry per CDR3 protein. The table records 740,000 or so distinct CDR3 sequences, about 40% of them present only once. General study results and limits: Public TCR beta family frequency separated CMV-and-HLA carriers, including in an independent cohort.

Worth noting for this clonotype: The antigen remains unidentified.

The receptor was derived from a human donor in good health (CMV status not recorded). Some clones in this sample may be carry-over from other donors' samples. The specimen sequenced was PBMCs. The chain employs TRBV20-1 and TRBJ2-7; D not certain. CDR3 DNA sequence: TGCAGTGCACATTTTGACCCCTACGAGCAGTACTTC. The encoded protein is CSAHFDPYEQYF.